These T cell receptor beta chains were read from a single sample in a study of early stage breast cancer tumors. Using immunoSEQ multiplex PCR, the repertoire was profiled, and TCRdb retains in-frame clones only, with some absent. The sample lists about 36,000 clones, 74% occurring once. Material for sequencing was blood. The origin of the receptors is a person between 55 and 69 years old with breast cancer. CDR3s include the opening cysteine and the closing phenylalanine or tryptophan. A D gene is named only where the DNA matches it firmly.

v_call,j_call,d_call,cdr3_nt,cdr3_aa
TRBV5-1,TRBJ2-3,-,TGCGCCAGCAGCTTGGTTGGTAGCGGCACAGATACGCAGTATTTT,CASSLVGSGTDTQYF
TRBV11-2,TRBJ2-3,-,TGTGCCAGCAGCTTAGGGCAGGGGCAAAGATCAGATACGCAGTATTTT,CASSLGQGQRSDTQYF
TRBV29-1,TRBJ2-7,-,TGCAGCGTAGCTACTAGTTACTCCTACGAGCAGTACTTC,CSVATSYSYEQYF
TRBV2,TRBJ1-5,-,TGTGCCAGCAGTGAGTCATCCCGGGGCAATCAGCCCCAGCATTTT,CASSESSRGNQPQHF
TRBV6-1,TRBJ1-4,TRBD1,TGTGCCAGCCGGACAGGCCCTTTTGGGAAACTGTTTTTT,CASRTGPFGKLFF
TRBV5-6,TRBJ2-3,-,TGTGCCAGCAGCTTGCTACAGGGTCGTGGGATAGATACGCAGTATTTT,CASSLLQGRGIDTQYF
TRBV21-1,TRBJ2-7,-,TGTGCCAGCACTTTACCGGGACAGGGTTACGAGCAGTACTTC,CASTLPGQGYEQYF
TRBV19,TRBJ2-1,TRBD2,TGTGCCAGTAGGACTAGCGGGAGTCAGAATGAGCAGTTCTTC,CASRTSGSQNEQFF
TRBV23-1,TRBJ1-2,-,TGCGCCAGCACCCGAAGTAGGGGAGTAAGCGGCTACACCTTC,CASTRSRGVSGYTF
TRBV19,TRBJ1-2,-,TGTGCCAGTAGTATACCCGCCGACTATGGCTACACCTTC,CASSIPADYGYTF
TRBV7-3,TRBJ1-6,-,TGTGCCAGCAGGCATTCCGGGAATTCACCCCTCCACTTT,CASRHSGNSPLHF